This T cell receptor (beta chain) originates from a study of glioma-infiltrating T cells (TCRdb year 2016). About the full investigation: Low-grade gliomas were WHO grade II oligodendrogliomas or astrocytomas, and glioblastomas were WHO grade IV tumors sampled at initial rather than recurrent diagnosis. Dexamethasone was administered to glioma patients for six or fewer days before surgery. For blood libraries, the target was about 4- to 11-fold sequencing coverage of 1 million or so peripheral T cells. The study sequenced TCR alpha- and beta-chain repertoires from glioma tissue, from non-neoplastic brain tissue and from matched peripheral blood mononuclear cells. Each tissue-infiltrating repertoire was compared with the same patient's peripheral blood repertoire to measure divergence between tissue and blood T-cell populations. The paired cohort comprised three low-grade glioma patients, several primary glioblastoma patients and three non-glioma patients contributing non-neoplastic brain tissue. Results and caveats for the whole study, not just this receptor: Group comparisons rested on small numbers: three non-neoplastic, three low-grade glioma and roughly eight glioblastoma patients. Patients with low tissue-blood divergence were marked by a signature set of shared blood CDR3 motifs, and this signature set was depleted in highly divergent patients. VJ-independent divergence between tissue and blood was lower than expected in non-neoplastic patients but higher than expected in all gliomas, particularly low-grade gliomas. Very few CDR3 sequences were found to be shared between tissue and blood, and this scarcity was attributed to high CDR3 diversity and limited sampling.

CDR1 and CDR2, looked up from the germline V gene, are SGHTA and FQGTGA. Between the V and J ends, shortened by 6 bases and 7 bases respectively, the junction contains 10 bases. Reading from cysteine to phenylalanine, the CDR3 counts 11 amino acids. The DNA shown is the 33-base CDR3, in frame from base 1. TCR alpha and beta CDR3 regions were amplified with the iRepertoire nested amplicon-rescue multiplex PCR (arm-PCR) platform from RNA. One-step reverse transcription and amplification used about 90-450 ng of tissue mRNA or PBMC total RNA as input. Following bead purification, Illumina adapters were added through a secondary multiplex PCR, and the libraries were then gel-purified between 200 and 400 bp. The libraries contained internal 6-nucleotide barcodes that were used for demultiplexing. Sequencing of the libraries was done on an Illumina MiSeq using 2x220 or 2x250 nucleotide paired-end reads. Concerning the study's data processing: FLASH 1.2.11 was used to merge paired reads, and BWA-MEM then aligned the reads to the GRCh37 human genome before TRA and TRB reads were extracted. For V and J assignment, an IMGT-derived reference of cassette sequences and CDR3 motifs that included pseudogenes was used. Reads were translated in three frames, and productive CDR3s were defined by a C…FGXG motif without stop codons. Unique combinations of V-J cassette pair and CDR3 amino acid sequence were defined as clonotypes. Reads were filtered by Hamming distance, thresholded by each sample's sequence error rate in mapped regions. The public reads were reanalyzed by TCRdb: fastp trimming at Q25, MiXCR alignment, in-frame beta chains only. Every distinct CDR3 protein forms one entry, paired with its most common genes and DNA. None of the V and J calls come from the authors' own analysis; TCRdb made them. This sample lists around 390,000 distinct CDR3 sequences; 41% were detected once. The ten top clones hold 12% of the sample.

Immediately after resection, surgical brain or tumor specimens were cryofrozen in liquid nitrogen, with peripheral blood cells collected concurrently. Regarding this clonotype: Its specific antigen is unknown. No quality values exist for individual bases; no much larger clone is one base distant.

The origin of this receptor is a human donor with low-grade glioma or glioblastoma, undergoing nonglioma brain surgery, or in good health (not recorded which). Sequencing input: glioma tissue, nonneoplastic brain tissue, or PBMCs (not recorded which). The chain employs TRBV7-3 and TRBJ2-7, with no confidently assigned D gene. The bases read TGTGCCAGCAGTGACGGGTCAGAGCAGTACTTC. The resulting protein is CASSDGSEQYF.